Listed below are T cell receptor beta chains from one sample, sequenced in a study of beta chain features in type 1 diabetes. Here immunoSEQ multiplex PCR was the method, and the copy in TCRdb shows in-frame clones only, minus some. The sample comprises over 500,000 clones, roughly 15% of which are singletons, and around 0.095% rests with the top ten. Sample: naive CD4+ T cells from blood. Every receptor here comes from a young man in good health. Each CDR3 is given with its conserved first and last residue. Each record gives: J gene, clone size, V gene, D gene, CDR3 protein, CDR3 DNA. D genes are given only for firm matches. A clone size is listed for some rows: how often the clone was seen (once, few, many), or a class if it is expanded.

>TRBJ2-1|few|TRBV18|-
CASSPTIEEENEQFF
TGTGCCAGCTCACCTACGATAGAGGAAGAAAATGAGCAGTTCTTC
>TRBJ2-3|few|TRBV2|-
CASRAATQYF
TGTGCCAGCAGGGCCGCTACGCAGTATTTT
>TRBJ2-1|-|TRBV12-5|TRBD1
CASGFRSVGTGTYNEQFF
TGTGCTAGTGGTTTTAGGTCGGTAGGGACAGGGACCTACAATGAGCAGTTCTTC
>TRBJ1-1|-|TRBV2|-
CASSERGRLNTEAFF
TGTGCCAGCAGTGAACGGGGCCGCTTGAACACTGAAGCTTTCTTT
>TRBJ2-7|few|TRBV7-2|TRBD2
CASSPSTSGRAEQYF
TGTGCCAGCAGCCCCTCGACTAGCGGGAGAGCCGAGCAGTACTTC
>TRBJ2-5|few|TRBV14|-
CASSQVPLPRVVQETQYF
TGTGCCAGCAGCCAAGTACCCCTCCCCCGTGTGGTCCAGGAGACCCAGTACTTC
>TRBJ2-7|-|TRBV15|-
CATSRDWGREQYF
TGTGCCACCAGCAGAGATTGGGGCCGCGAGCAGTACTTC
>TRBJ1-2|-|TRBV7-9|-
CASSFIPNYGYTF
TGTGCCAGCAGCTTTATCCCGAACTATGGCTACACCTTC
>TRBJ2-7|-|TRBV10-3|TRBD2
CAISYRGLAGPSSYEQYF
TGTGCCATCAGTTATCGGGGACTAGCGGGACCGAGCTCCTACGAGCAGTACTTC
>TRBJ2-7|-|TRBV5-1|TRBD2
CASSLLAGAYEQYF
TGCGCCAGCAGCTTGCTAGCGGGGGCCTACGAGCAGTACTTC
>TRBJ2-5|-|TRBV10-3|TRBD1
CAIRMGQGSGETQYF
TGTGCCATCAGGATGGGACAGGGGAGCGGAGAGACCCAGTACTTC
>TRBJ2-2|-|TRBV18|TRBD2
CASSRSSGDGELFF
TGTGCCAGCTCACGGTCAAGCGGGGACGGGGAGCTGTTTTTT
>TRBJ2-5|-|TRBV7-2|TRBD2
CASTSPSSGQETQYF
TGTGCCAGCACCTCCCCCTCTAGCGGTCAAGAGACCCAGTACTTC
>TRBJ2-7|-|TRBV28|TRBD1
CASSLSGDREYEQYF
TGTGCCAGCAGCCTCTCCGGGGACAGGGAGTACGAGCAGTACTTC
>TRBJ1-2|few|TRBV7-7|-
CASSLPKRTERTNYGYTF
TGTGCCAGCAGCCTCCCCAAAAGGACAGAGAGAACTAACTATGGCTACACCTTC
>TRBJ2-7|few|TRBV7-9|TRBD1
CASSLAGGPYEQYF
TGTGCCAGCAGCCTGGCAGGGGGCCCCTACGAGCAGTACTTC
>TRBJ2-5|-|TRBV29-1|-
CSVRYQETQYF
TGCAGCGTCCGGTACCAAGAGACCCAGTACTTC
>TRBJ1-2|-|TRBV18|-
CASSPGLSVYADYGYTF
TGTGCCAGCTCACCAGGCCTGAGTGTTTACGCCGACTATGGCTACACCTTC
>TRBJ2-1|many|TRBV10-3|TRBD2
CAISGTSGVNEQFF
TGTGCCATCAGTGGGACTAGCGGGGTTAATGAGCAGTTCTTC
>TRBJ1-3|few|TRBV2|TRBD1
CASTFGTGNSGNTIYF
TGTGCCAGCACCTTCGGGACAGGCAACTCTGGAAACACCATATATTTT